This T cell receptor beta chain was retrieved from a study of T cell responses to AZD1222 COVID-19 vaccine. Study-wide points: With dominance at 160-218 and 743-854, vaccine-associated CD4 TCRs spanned spike. Close to half of all spike-specific TCRs reportedly target regions of the variants that are unmutated. Seropositive at baseline were only a handful of AZD1222 recipients. Compared with day 0, the breadth and depth of the Spike-specific TCR repertoire rose significantly after two doses of AZD1222.

The repertoire was sequenced with immunoSEQ multiplex PCR; TCRdb's copy has only in-frame clones and lacks some. In the table there are hundreds of thousands of clones, roughly 93% of which are singletons. The CDR3 runs to 13 residues. V lost 5 bases to trimming and J lost 6 bases; unmatched junction nucleotides: 6. The germline V gene has CDR1 MDHEN and CDR2 SYDVKM. About this clone: Antigen specificity is unknown.

The source is an adult who received the AZD1222 COVID-19 vaccine. Here the sequenced sample was peripheral blood, taken 28 days after the second AZD1222 dose. This chain connects TRBV28 to TRBJ1-1, with TRBD1 matching over 7 bases. The CDR3 region is CASSPDRVAEAFF. The CDR3 DNA follows: TGTGCCAGCAGTCCCGACAGGGTGGCTGAAGCTTTCTTT. The variable domain in full, completed from reference TRBV28 and TRBJ1-1, reads DVKVTQSSRYLVKRTGEKVFLECVQDMDHENMFWYRQDPGLGLRLIYFSYDVKMKEKGDIPEGYSVSREKKERFSLILESASTNQTSMYLCASSPDRVAEAFFGQGTRLTVV.